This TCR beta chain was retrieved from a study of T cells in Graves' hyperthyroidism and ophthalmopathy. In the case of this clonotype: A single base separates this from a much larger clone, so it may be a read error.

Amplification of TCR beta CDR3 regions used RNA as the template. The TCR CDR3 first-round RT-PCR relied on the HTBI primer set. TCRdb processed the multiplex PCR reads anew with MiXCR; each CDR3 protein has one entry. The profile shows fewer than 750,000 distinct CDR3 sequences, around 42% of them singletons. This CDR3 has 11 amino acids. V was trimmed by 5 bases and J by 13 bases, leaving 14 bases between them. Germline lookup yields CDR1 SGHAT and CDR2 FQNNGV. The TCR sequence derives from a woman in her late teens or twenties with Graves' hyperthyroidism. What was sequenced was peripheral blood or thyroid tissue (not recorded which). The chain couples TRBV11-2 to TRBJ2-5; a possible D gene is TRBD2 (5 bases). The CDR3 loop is CASSLRARGYF. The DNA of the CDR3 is TGTGCCAGCAGCCTGAGGGCCCGGGGGTACTTC.